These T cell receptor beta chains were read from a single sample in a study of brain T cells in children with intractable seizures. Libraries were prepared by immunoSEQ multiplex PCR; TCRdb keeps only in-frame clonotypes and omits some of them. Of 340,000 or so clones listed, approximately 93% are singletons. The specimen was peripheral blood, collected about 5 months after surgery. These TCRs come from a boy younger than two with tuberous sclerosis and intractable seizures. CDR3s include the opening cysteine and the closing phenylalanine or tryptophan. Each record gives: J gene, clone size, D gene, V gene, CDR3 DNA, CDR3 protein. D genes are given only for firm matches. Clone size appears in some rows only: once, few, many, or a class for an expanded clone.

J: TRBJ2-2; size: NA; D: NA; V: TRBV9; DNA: TGTGCCAGCAGCGTAGAAGGTAGCTCCCACACCGGGGAGCTGTTTTTT; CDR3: CASSVEGSSHTGELFF
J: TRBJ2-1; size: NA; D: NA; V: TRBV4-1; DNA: TGCGCCAGCCTAACAGGGAACAATGAGCAGTTCTTC; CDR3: CASLTGNNEQFF
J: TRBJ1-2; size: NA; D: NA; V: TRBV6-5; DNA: TGTGCCAGCAGAGGGGGTGGCTACACCTTC; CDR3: CASRGGGYTF
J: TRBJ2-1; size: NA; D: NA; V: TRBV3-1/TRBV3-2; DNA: TGTGCCAGCAGCTGGGACTCCTACAATGAGCAGTTCTTC; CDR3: CASSWDSYNEQFF
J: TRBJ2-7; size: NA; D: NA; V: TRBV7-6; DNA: TGTGCCAGCAGCTTAACCCGACTAGGAAGCTACGAGCAGTACTTC; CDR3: CASSLTRLGSYEQYF
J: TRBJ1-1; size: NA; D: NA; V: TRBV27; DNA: TGTGCCAGCAGTTTAGTTTCAGGGTCCACTGAAGCTTTCTTT; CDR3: CASSLVSGSTEAFF
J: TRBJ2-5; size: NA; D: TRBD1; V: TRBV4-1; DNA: TGCGCCAGCAGCCAAGGCCCGGACAGGGGAGAAGAGACCCAGTACTTC; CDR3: CASSQGPDRGEETQYF
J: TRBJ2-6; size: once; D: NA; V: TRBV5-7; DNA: TGTGCCAGCAGAGTGGGGGGGGCCAACGTCCTGACTTTC; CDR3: CASRVGGANVLTF
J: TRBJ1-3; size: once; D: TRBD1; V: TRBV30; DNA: TGTGCCTGGAGCGCCTATGACAGGGAGGGAAACACCATATATTTT; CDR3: CAWSAYDREGNTIYF
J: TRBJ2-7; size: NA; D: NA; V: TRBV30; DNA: TGTGCCTCGACCGGGGGTTACGAGCAGTACTTC; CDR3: CASTGGYEQYF
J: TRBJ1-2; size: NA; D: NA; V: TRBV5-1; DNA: TGCGCCAGCAGCTTGGGTCTTGATGGCTACACCTTC; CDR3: CASSLGLDGYTF
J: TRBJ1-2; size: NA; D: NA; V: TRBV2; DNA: TGTGCCAGCAGTGAAAACAGAGGAGCGGGCTATGGCTACACCTTC; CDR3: CASSENRGAGYGYTF
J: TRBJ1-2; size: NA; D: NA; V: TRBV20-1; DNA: TGCAGTGCTACAGATACCCATGGCTACACCTTC; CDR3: CSATDTHGYTF
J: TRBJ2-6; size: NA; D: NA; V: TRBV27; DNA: TGTGCCAGCAGTCCCCTGGGGAGCTCTGGGGCCAACGTCCTGACTTTC; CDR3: CASSPLGSSGANVLTF
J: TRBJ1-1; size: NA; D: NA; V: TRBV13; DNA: TGTGCCAGCAGCTTAGGGGTACTTAAGACTGAAGCTTTCTTT; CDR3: CASSLGVLKTEAFF
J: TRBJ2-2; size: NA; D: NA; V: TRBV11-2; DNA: TGTGCCAGCAGACGATCCGGGGGATCCACCGGGGAGCTGTTTTTT; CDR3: CASRRSGGSTGELFF
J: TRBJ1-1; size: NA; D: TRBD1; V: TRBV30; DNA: TGTGCCTGGAGTGGGACAGGGGGTAAACTGTTCATGAACACTGAAGCTTTCTTT; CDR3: CAWSGTGGKLFMNTEAFF
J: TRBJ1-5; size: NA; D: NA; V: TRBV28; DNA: TGTGCCAGCAGTTTATGGAATAGCAATCAGCCCCAGCATTTT; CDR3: CASSLWNSNQPQHF
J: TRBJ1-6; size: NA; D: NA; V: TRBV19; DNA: TGTGCCAGTAGTCCCCCCAGGACTCTGTTGGGGAATTCACCCCTCCACTTT; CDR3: CASSPPRTLLGNSPLHF
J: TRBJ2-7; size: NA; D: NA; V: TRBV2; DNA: TGTGCCAGCACCGAAAGGGCCATCTACGAGCAGTACTTC; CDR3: CASTERAIYEQYF
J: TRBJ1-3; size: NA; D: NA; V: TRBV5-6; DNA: TGTGCCAGCAGCTTTTGGGCCGGGGGGGATCGAAACACCATATATTTT; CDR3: CASSFWAGGDRNTIYF
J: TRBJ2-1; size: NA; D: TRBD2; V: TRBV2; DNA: TGTGCCAGCAACAGACTAGCGGGACGGGGTAATGAGCAGTTCTTC; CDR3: CASNRLAGRGNEQFF
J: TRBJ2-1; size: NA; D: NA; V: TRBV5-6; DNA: TGTGCCAGCAGCTTGGGGACTCTTAATGAGCAGTTCTTC; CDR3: CASSLGTLNEQFF
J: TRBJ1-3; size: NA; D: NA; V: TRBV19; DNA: TGTGCCAGTAGTACTACAGGGACTGGAAACACCATATATTTT; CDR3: CASSTTGTGNTIYF
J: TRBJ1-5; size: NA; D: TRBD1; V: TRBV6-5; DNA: TGTGCCAGCAGTCAGGGGGCTCAGCCCCAGCATTTT; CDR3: CASSQGAQPQHF
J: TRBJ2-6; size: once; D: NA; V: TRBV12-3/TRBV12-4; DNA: TGTACCACCGCGCCCCCTGGGGCCAACGTCCTGACTTTC; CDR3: CTTAPPGANVLTF
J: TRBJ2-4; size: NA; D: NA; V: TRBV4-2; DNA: TGTGCCAGCAGCCAAGAGAATAGAGGGAACATTCAGTACTTC; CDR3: CASSQENRGNIQYF
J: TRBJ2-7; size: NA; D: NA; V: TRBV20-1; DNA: TGCAGTGCTAGTCAGGGCTACGAGCAGTACTTC; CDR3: CSASQGYEQYF
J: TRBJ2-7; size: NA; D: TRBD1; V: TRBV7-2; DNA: TGTGCCAGCAGCTTAGGGACAGGCTCCTACGAGCAGTACTTC; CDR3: CASSLGTGSYEQYF
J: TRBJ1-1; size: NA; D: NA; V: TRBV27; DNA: TGTGCCAGCAGTTTCGGACTGAACACTGAAGCTTTCTTT; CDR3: CASSFGLNTEAFF
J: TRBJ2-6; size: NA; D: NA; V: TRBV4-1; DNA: TGCGCCAGCAGGAATCCGGGAAAGAGCTCTGGGGCCAACGTCCTGACTTTC; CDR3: CASRNPGKSSGANVLTF
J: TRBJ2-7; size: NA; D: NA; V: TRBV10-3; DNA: TGTGCCATCAGTGAGTTAGACTTGATCTACGAGCAGTACTTC; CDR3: CAISELDLIYEQYF
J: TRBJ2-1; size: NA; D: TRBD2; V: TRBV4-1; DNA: TGCGCCAGCAGCCATCTGACTAGCGGGAGTAACAATGAGCAGTTCTTC; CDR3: CASSHLTSGSNNEQFF
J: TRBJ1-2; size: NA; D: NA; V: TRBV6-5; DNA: TGTGCCAGCAGCCCAGGGTATAGCTATGGCTACACCTTC; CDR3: CASSPGYSYGYTF
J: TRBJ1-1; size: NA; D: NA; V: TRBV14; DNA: TGTGCCAGCAGCCAAGACTTCCCTGGGGAAGCTTTCTTT; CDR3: CASSQDFPGEAFF
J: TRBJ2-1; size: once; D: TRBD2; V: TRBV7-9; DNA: TGTGCCAGCAGCTTGGAGGGGACTAGGGCCTACAATGAGCAGTTCTTC; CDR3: CASSLEGTRAYNEQFF
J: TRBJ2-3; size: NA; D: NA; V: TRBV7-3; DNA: TGTGCCAGCAGCCCGTGGCAGGGTATAGGCACAGATACGCAGTATTTT; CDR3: CASSPWQGIGTDTQYF
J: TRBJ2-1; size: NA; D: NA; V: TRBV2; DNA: TGTGCCAGCAGTCGGCAGGGGTACAATGAGCAGTTCTTC; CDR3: CASSRQGYNEQFF
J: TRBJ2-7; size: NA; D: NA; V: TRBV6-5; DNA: TGTGCCAGCAGTTACTCTGGAGGGGGCTCCAACGAGCAGTACTTC; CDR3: CASSYSGGGSNEQYF
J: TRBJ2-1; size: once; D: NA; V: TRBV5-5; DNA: TGTGCCAGCAGCTTCCGGGTAAGGACCTACAATGAGCAGTTCTTC; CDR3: CASSFRVRTYNEQFF
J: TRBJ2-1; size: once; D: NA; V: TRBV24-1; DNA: TGTGCCACCAGTGAATTCGGACACGACTACAATGAGCAGTTCTTC; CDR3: CATSEFGHDYNEQFF
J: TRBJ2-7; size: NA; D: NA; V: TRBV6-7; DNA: TGTGCCAGCAGTTCCCCCACAGTTCCTAGAGATGTGTACGAGCAGTACTTC; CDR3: CASSSPTVPRDVYEQYF
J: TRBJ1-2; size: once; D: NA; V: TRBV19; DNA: TGTGCCAGTAGTGGCCGGGCAGGCAACTATGGCTACACCTTC; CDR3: CASSGRAGNYGYTF